The present entry profiles one TCR beta chain with its context. These data originate in a study of blood T cell repertoires in COVID-19. Looking at the study overall: Donors in the United States, Italy and Spain gave samples during acute or convalescent COVID-19. From T cells, B-cell-depleted T cells, or PBMCs came the material, which was cDNA or gDNA.

Authors' methods: How many nucleated cells were present was estimated from reference gene primer amplification. Sequenced by immunoSEQ multiplex PCR; TCRdb stores in-frame clones only, minus some. D and trimming come from the DNA, and the V and J calls and clone size come from that table. The sample yields 45,000 to 55,000 clones, 86% seen once. Trimming pared 2 bases from V and 0 bases from J, leaving 8 bases between. The CDR3 runs 15 residues. Per the germline V gene, CDR1 is SGHTA and CDR2 is FQGNSA. The rearrangement joins TRBV7-2 to TRBJ1-5; D is uncertain. Sample: peripheral blood. The receptor comes from a woman of 80 years or more with acute or convalescent COVID-19. The CDR3 DNA sequence: TGTGCCAGCAGCTTAAATACTTATAGCAATCAGCCCCAGCATTTT. Its translation: CASSLNTYSNQPQHF.